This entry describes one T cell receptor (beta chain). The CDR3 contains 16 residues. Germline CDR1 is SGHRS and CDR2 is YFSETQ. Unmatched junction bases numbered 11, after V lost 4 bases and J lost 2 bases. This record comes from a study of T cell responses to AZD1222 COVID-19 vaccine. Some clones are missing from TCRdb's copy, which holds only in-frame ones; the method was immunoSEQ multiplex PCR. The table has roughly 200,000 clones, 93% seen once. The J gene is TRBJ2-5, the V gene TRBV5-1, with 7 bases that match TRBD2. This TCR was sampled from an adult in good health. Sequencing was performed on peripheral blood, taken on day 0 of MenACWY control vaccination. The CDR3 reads CASSERPLGLQETQYF. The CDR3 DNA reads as TGCGCCAGCAGCGAACGGCCCTTGGGACTACAAGAGACCCAGTACTTC. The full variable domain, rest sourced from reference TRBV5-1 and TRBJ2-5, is KAGVTQTPRYLIKTRGQQVTLSCSPISGHRSVSWYQQTPGQGLQFLFEYFSETQRNKGNFPGRFSGRQFSNSRSEMNVSTLELGDSALYLCASSERPLGLQETQYFGPGTRLLVL.